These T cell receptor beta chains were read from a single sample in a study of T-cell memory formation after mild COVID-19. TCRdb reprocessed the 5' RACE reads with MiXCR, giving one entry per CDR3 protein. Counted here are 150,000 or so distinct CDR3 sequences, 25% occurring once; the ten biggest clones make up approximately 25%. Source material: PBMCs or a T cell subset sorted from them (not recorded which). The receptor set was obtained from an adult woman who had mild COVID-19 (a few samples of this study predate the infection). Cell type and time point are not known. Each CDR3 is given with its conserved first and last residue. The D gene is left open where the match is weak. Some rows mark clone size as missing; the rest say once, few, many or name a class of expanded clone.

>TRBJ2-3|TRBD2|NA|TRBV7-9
TGTGCCAGCAGACCGACTAGCGGGTCGGATACGCAGTATTTT
CASRPTSGSDTQYF
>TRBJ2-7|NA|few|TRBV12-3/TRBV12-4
TGTGCCAGCAGTGGAGTACAGGGCGAGCAGTACTTC
CASSGVQGEQYF
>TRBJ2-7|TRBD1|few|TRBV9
TGTGCCAGCAGCGTGGGACAGGCCTACTCCTACGAGCAGTACTTC
CASSVGQAYSYEQYF
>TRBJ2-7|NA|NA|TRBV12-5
TGTGCTAGTGGTCCGGGACTGACCTACGAGCAGTACTTC
CASGPGLTYEQYF
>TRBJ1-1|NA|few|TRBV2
TGTGCCAGTGAGGGGCTGAACACTGAAGCTTTCTTT
CASEGLNTEAFF
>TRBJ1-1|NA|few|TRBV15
TGTGCCACCAGCAGCGACAGGACCACTGAAGCTTTCTTT
CATSSDRTTEAFF
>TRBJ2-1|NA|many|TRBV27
TGTGCCAGCAGTTCCGGACCGCCCGTAGACAATGAGCAGTTCTTC
CASSSGPPVDNEQFF
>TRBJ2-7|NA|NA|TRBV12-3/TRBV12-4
TGTGCCAGCAGTTCCAAGAGGAGCTCCTACGAGCAGTACTTC
CASSSKRSSYEQYF
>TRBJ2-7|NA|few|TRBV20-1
TGCAGTGCTAGACAGGGGCTCTACGAGCAGTACTTC
CSARQGLYEQYF
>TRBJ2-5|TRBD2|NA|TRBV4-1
TGCGCCAGCGCCGGGACTAGCGCTCAAGAGACCCAGTACTTC
CASAGTSAQETQYF
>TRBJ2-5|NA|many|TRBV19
TGTGCCAGCGGAGATTACGTGGAGACCCAGTACTTC
CASGDYVETQYF
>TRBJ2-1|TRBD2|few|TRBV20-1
TGCAGTGCTACCCCCGGGAGGGGGACTTACAATGAGCAGTTCTTC
CSATPGRGTYNEQFF
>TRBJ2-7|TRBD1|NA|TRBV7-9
TGTGCCAGCAGCTCGGGACAGGGGGACGTCGGGGAGCAGTACTTC
CASSSGQGDVGEQYF
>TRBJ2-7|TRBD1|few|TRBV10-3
TGTGCCAGCCGAGGACAGGGGTATTCATACGCCTACGAGCAGTACTTC
CASRGQGYSYAYEQYF
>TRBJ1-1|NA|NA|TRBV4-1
TGCGCCAGCAGCCAAGAACGGGGGAGCACTGAAGCTTTCTTT
CASSQERGSTEAFF
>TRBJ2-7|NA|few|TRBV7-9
TGTGCCAGCAGCCCACCGCCCGGGGTGGGGTTTAGCTCCTACGAGCAGTACTTC
CASSPPPGVGFSSYEQYF
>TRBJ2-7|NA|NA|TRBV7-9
TGTGCCAGCAGCCCCAAGGCGTTAAGCTCCTACGAGCAGTACTTC
CASSPKALSSYEQYF
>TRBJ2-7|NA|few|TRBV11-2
TGTGCCAGCAGCTTAGAGGGGGTAATCTACGAGCAGTACTTC
CASSLEGVIYEQYF
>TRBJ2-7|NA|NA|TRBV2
TGTGCCAGCAGTGAAATCGGGACGCCCCTCGAGCAGTACTTC
CASSEIGTPLEQYF
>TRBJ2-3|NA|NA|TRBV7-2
TGTGCCAGCAGCTCCCCCTTGGGAGGAAGACGCCCATACACAGATACGCAGTATTTT
CASSSPLGGRRPYTDTQYF
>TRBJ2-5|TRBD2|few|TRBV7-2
TGTGCCAGCAGCGGGGGAGGGGCGGGGGAGACCCAGTACTTC
CASSGGGAGETQYF
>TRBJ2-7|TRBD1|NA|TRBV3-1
TGTGCCAGCAGCCAAGGAAGGGGGCAGGGCCGAGAGCAGTACTTC
CASSQGRGQGREQYF
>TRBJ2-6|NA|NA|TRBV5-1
TGCGCCAGCAGCGGGACGACACCGTCTGGGGCCAACGTCCTGACTTTC
CASSGTTPSGANVLTF
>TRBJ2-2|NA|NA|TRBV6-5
TGTGCCAGCAGTTTCGGTTTCTTGAACACCGGGGAGCTGTTTTTT
CASSFGFLNTGELFF
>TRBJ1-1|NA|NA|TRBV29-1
TGCAGCGTTGAATCAGGGGAGAACACTGAAGCTTTCTTT
CSVESGENTEAFF
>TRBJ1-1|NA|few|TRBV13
TGTGCCAGCAGCTCGACGATCTCGGCAGGGACAACGTCCGAAGCTTTCTTT
CASSSTISAGTTSEAFF
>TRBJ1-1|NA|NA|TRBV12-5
TGTGCTAGTGGTTTGGTAGTCAGGGCCACTGAAGCTTTCTTT
CASGLVVRATEAFF
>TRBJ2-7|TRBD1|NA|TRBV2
TGTGCCAGCAGTGAAGAGGAGACCAGGGGGTGGTACGAGCAGTACTTC
CASSEEETRGWYEQYF
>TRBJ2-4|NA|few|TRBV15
TGTGCCACCAGCAGAGCCCACCTAGGTTCGGAAAACATTCAGTACTTC
CATSRAHLGSENIQYF
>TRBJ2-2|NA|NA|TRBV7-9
TGTGCCAGCAGCTACCAGACGAACACCGGGGAGCTGTTTTTT
CASSYQTNTGELFF
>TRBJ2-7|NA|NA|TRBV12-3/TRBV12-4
TGTGCCAGCAGTTTTGGTCTGCCGGGCCACGAGCAGTACTTC
CASSFGLPGHEQYF
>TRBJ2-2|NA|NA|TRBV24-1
TGTGCCACCAGTGAGGTGACCGGGGAGCTGTTTTTT
CATSEVTGELFF
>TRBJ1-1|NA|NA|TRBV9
TGTGCCAGCAGCGCCGGGACGTTGAACCCTGAAGCTTTCTTT
CASSAGTLNPEAFF
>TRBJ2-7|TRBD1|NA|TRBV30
TGTGCCTGGGACCCGGGACAGGGCTACGAGCAGTACTTC
CAWDPGQGYEQYF
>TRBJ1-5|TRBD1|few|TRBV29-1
TGCAGCGCTCAAGAGGGTACAGGGGGCAATCAGCCCCAGCATTTT
CSAQEGTGGNQPQHF
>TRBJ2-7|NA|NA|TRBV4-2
TGTGCCAGCAGCCAAGAAGGTGTGGACGAGCAGTACTTC
CASSQEGVDEQYF
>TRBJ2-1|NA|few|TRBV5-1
TGCGCCAGCAGCTTGATACGGGATGAGCAGTTCTTC
CASSLIRDEQFF
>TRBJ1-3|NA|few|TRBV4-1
TGCGCCAGCACGGGACTGGGTTCTGGAAACACCATATATTTT
CASTGLGSGNTIYF
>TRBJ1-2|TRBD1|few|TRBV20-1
TGCAGTGCTAGAGGACAGGGGAACGGCTACACCTTC
CSARGQGNGYTF
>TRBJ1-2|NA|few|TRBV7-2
TGTGCCATAATGACAGGCCCCTATGGCTACACCTTC
CAIMTGPYGYTF
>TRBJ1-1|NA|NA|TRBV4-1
TGCGCCAGCAGCCAAGCCAGGTTGAACACTGAAGCTTTCTTT
CASSQARLNTEAFF
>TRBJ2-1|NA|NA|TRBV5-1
TGCGCCACCTTAGGACCTCACAATGAGCAGTTCTTC
CATLGPHNEQFF
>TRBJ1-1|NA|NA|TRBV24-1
TGTGCCACCAGTGATTTGGGGGAGGCCCCCGAGACTTTCTTT
CATSDLGEAPETFF
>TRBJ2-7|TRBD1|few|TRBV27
TGTGCCAGCAGCCTCAGACAGGGGGCTTTCTACGAGCAGTACTTC
CASSLRQGAFYEQYF
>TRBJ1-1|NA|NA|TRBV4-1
TGCGCCAGCAGCTCAAGGGGCTGGAACACTGAAGCTTTCTTT
CASSSRGWNTEAFF
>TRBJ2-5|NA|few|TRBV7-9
TGTGCCAGCAGCTTCGAGGGACCGATTCAAGAGACCCAGTACTTC
CASSFEGPIQETQYF
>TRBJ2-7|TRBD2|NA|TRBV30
TGTGCCTGGAACATACTAGCGGACTACGAGCAGTACTTC
CAWNILADYEQYF
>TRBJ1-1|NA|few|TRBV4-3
TGCGCCAGCAGCCAAGCGGGAGATTTGAACACTGAAGCTTTCTTT
CASSQAGDLNTEAFF
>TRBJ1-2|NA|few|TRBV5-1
TGCGCCAGCAGCCTGGTCCCAGACCCAAACTATGGCTACACCTTC
CASSLVPDPNYGYTF
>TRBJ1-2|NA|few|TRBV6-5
TGTGCCAGCAGTTACTCGCTCCCGATAGAGCGGGGGTATGGCTACACCTTC
CASSYSLPIERGYGYTF
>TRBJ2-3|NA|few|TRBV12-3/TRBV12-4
TGTGCCAGCAGTTTCAGCGGTGATTCCACAGATACGCAGTATTTT
CASSFSGDSTDTQYF